This T cell receptor beta chain was documented in a study of regulatory T cells in long-lasting Graves disease. Study-level background: Patients with new Graves' disease had used antithyroid drugs below 3 months.

This clonotype turned up a few times. Libraries of TCR beta came from iRepertoire HTBI primers plus Arm-PCR of CDR3 regions. One entry per CDR3 protein results from TCRdb running MiXCR on the multiplex PCR reads. The sample records almost 450,000 distinct CDR3 sequences, about 15% being singletons. Time point reported: newly diagnosed GD, antithyroid drugs for less than 3 months. Extracted PBMC RNA gave rise to the TCR library. Investigators report Graves' disease was diagnosed under American Thyroid Association guidelines. Germline values: CDR1 MNHEY, CDR2 SVGAGI. After removal of 4 bases from V and 4 bases from J, the junction contained 4 bases not matched to a gene. The CDR3 is 15 residues long. The sample was also linked to a second study, of T cells in Graves' hyperthyroidism and ophthalmopathy. In that study: Across 18 months, stable Graves' hyperthyroidism was marked by no progression to ophthalmopathy.

The chain employs TRBV6-5 and TRBJ1-3; 10 bases align to TRBD1. The sample was peripheral blood mononuclear cells (PBMCs), taken at new diagnosis, from a patient treated with antithyroid drugs. This receptor was identified in a woman aged 25-40 years with Graves disease. The CDR3 here is CASSWDRGPGNTIYF. The CDR3 nucleotides are TGTGCCAGCAGTTGGGACAGGGGCCCAGGAAACACCATATATTTT.